This T cell receptor beta chain comes out of a study of vaccination effects on CD4 cells after COVID-19. Culturing for 10 days preceded CD4+ T cell isolation. Participants completed two doses of the BNT162b2 or mRNA-1273 vaccine. The CDR3 runs 16 residues. The V gene's germline CDR1 is MNHNS and CDR2 SASEGT. The repertoire was sequenced with immunoSEQ multiplex PCR; TCRdb's copy has only in-frame clones and lacks some. The table has around 49,000 clones, about three quarters seen once. Comments on this clone: Antigen specificity is unknown. One junction end disagrees with the germline gene, perhaps due to a read error.

This sequence joins TRBV6-1 and TRBJ2-3; D could derive from TRBD1 or TRBD2 (6 bases each). The receptor comes from a human donor who received a COVID-19 vaccine. Sample: CD4+ T cells from PBMCs cultured without peptide, taken after COVID-19 vaccination. CDR3 sequence: CASSEGGAVWTDMQYF. The CDR3 coding sequence is TGTGCCAGCAGTGAAGGGGGGGCGGTTTGGACAGATATGCAGTATTTT.